The 9 T cell receptor beta chains reported below all come from one sample, sequenced in a study of cytomegalovirus exposure and HLA in healthy donors. This PCR relied on a set of 60 Vbeta primers and 13 Jbeta primers. The assay was immunoSEQ multiplex PCR, and TCRdb's table has in-frame clones only and misses some. The sample has about 72,000 clones; over 50% are singletons. Sequences were obtained from PBMCs. Every receptor here comes from a man aged 35-49 years in good health and CMV-seropositive.

The rearrangement joins TRBV25-1 to TRBJ2-7, with D perhaps matching TRBD2 (5 bases). CDR3 length equals 13 residues. The germline CDR1 and CDR2 sequences are MGHDK and SYGVNS. V lost 1 base and J 5 bases, leaving 9 bases between the germline ends. This CDR3 is CASSESGMDEQYF. The CDR3 bases are TGTGCCAGCAGTGAATCGGGGATGGACGAGCAGTACTTC.

This chain uses TRBV19 with TRBJ1-2; 7 positions match TRBD1. After removal of 4 bases from V and 5 bases from J, the junction contained 13 bases not matched to a gene. Germline assignment: CDR1 LNHDA and CDR2 SQIVND (reference sequence). There are 16 residues in the CDR3. As DNA, the CDR3 is TGTGCCAGTAGTACTCCCGAGGGGGCCGCCCAATATGGCTACACCTTC. Translation gives CASSTPEGAAQYGYTF. The variable domain in full, with the rest retrieved from reference TRBV19 and TRBJ1-2, is DGGITQSPKYLFRKEGQNVTLSCEQNLNHDAMYWYRQDPGQGLRLIYYSQIVNDFQKGDIAEGYSVSREKKESFPLTVTSAQKNPTAFYLCASSTPEGAAQYGYTFGSGTRLTVV.

This clone has only a few counts. The chain joins TRBV5-1 to TRBJ1-1; maybe TRBD1 (6 bases). V lost 0 bases, J lost 1 base, and 19 bases lay in between. The CDR3 totals 18 residues. Germline lookup yields CDR1 SGHRS and CDR2 YFSETQ. CDR3 sequence reads: CASSLGRVRGGSNTEAFF. DNA for the CDR3: TGCGCCAGCAGCTTGGGGCGGGTGAGGGGGGGTTCGAACACTGAAGCTTTCTTT. The full variable domain, in which reference TRBV5-1 and TRBJ1-1 provide the parts outside the CDR3, is KAGVTQTPRYLIKTRGQQVTLSCSPISGHRSVSWYQQTPGQGLQFLFEYFSETQRNKGNFPGRFSGRQFSNSRSEMNVSTLELGDSALYLCASSLGRVRGGSNTEAFFGQGTRLTVV.

This clone was picked up a small number of times. This chain links TRBV15 with TRBJ2-7, with a possible D match to TRBD1 (5 bases). The germline V gene has CDR1 LNHNV and CDR2 YYDKDF (reference sequence). Trimming shortened V by 2 bases and J by 5 bases, and 7 bases separated the two germline ends. CDR3 length: 12 residues. The CDR3 spells CATSRKGNEQYF. The CDR3 DNA reads as TGTGCCACCAGCAGAAAGGGGAACGAGCAGTACTTC.

The V gene is TRBV5-1, the J gene TRBJ1-2; D remains unclear. The CDR3 totals 16 residues. With 0 bases removed from V and 9 bases from J, the gap between germline ends came to 21 bases. The V gene's germline CDR1 is SGHRS and CDR2 YFSETQ. The CDR3 DNA follows: TGCGCCAGCAGCTTGGATGGGCAGGCCGTATTTAATCGCTACACCTTC. Translating it yields CASSLDGQAVFNRYTF.

The chain has TRBV5-1 and TRBJ2-3; 8 bases fit TRBD2. The CDR3 consists of 14 residues. Germline CDR1 and CDR2: SGHRS and YFSETQ. V was clipped by 3 bases and J by 6 bases; unmatched bases: 6. Written as DNA, the CDR3 is TGCGCCAGCAGCTATAGCGGGGCTTGGGATACGCAGTATTTT. Protein product: CASSYSGAWDTQYF.

The J gene is TRBJ2-1, the V gene TRBV27; the D is unclear. The length of the CDR3 is 16 residues. Germline CDR1 MNHEY, CDR2 SMNVEV (reference sequence). Trimming took off 3 bases at V and 0 bases at J, with 12 bases between the two ends. This CDR3 reads CASSFPGPSSYNEQFF. CDR3 nucleotide sequence: TGTGCCAGCAGTTTCCCGGGTCCTAGCTCCTACAATGAGCAGTTCTTC.

This chain uses TRBV28 with TRBJ1-2; 9 bases fit TRBD1. The germline CDR1 and CDR2 sequences are MDHEN and SYDVKM. The CDR3 covers 15 residues. The J segment lost 7 bases and the V segment lost 1 base, leaving 7 bases of the junction unmatched. The CDR3 reads CASSLYHRGQRGYTF. The CDR3 DNA is TGTGCCAGCAGTTTATACCACAGGGGGCAGCGTGGCTACACCTTC.

The CDR3: CASRDGGRWQKLFF. In DNA form, the CDR3 reads TGTGCCAGCAGAGACGGGGGTCGATGGCAGAAACTGTTTTTT. The chain joins TRBV2 to TRBJ1-4, with D maybe TRBD1 (5 bases). CDR3 length: 14 residues. Germline values: CDR1 SNHLY, CDR2 FYNNEI. V lost 6 bases and J lost 11, with 19 bases in between.